The 23 T cell receptor beta chains reported below all come from one sample, sequenced in a study of CD8 T cells in ankylosing spondylitis. TCRdb ran MiXCR on the 5' RACE reads and lists one entry per CDR3 protein. This table holds 100,000 or so distinct CDR3 sequences, 9% found once. Study outcomes and limitations: The study identified a TCR beta motif of under ten highly homologous variants that appeared characteristic of ankylosing spondylitis blood.

Their antigens are not known. Sequencing was done on a sample of blood, either unsorted or a sorted T cell fraction (not recorded which). These receptors came from a male donor with ankylosing spondylitis.

The CDR3 coding sequence is TGTGCCACCAGGCTGCGAGATGAGCAGTTCTTC. This codes for CATRLRDEQFF. This chain uses TRBV24-1 with TRBJ2-1, with no clear D. CDR1 and CDR2 from the germline V gene are KGHDR and SFDVKD. The V end lost 7 bases, the J end lost 8 bases, and 8 bases lay between the germline ends. This CDR3 is built from 11 residues.

This clonotype showed up many times. The chain links TRBV12-3 or TRBV12-4 to TRBJ2-1; D uncertain. The CDR3 covers 14 residues. V dropped 5 bases and J dropped 10 bases, with 18 bases sitting between them. CDR3 residues: CASSIIPGPREQFF. The CDR3 DNA follows: TGTGCCAGCAGTATAATCCCGGGTCCTAGGGAGCAGTTCTTC.

This clonotype was counted between two and nine times. The rearrangement joins TRBV27 to TRBJ2-1; no firm D call. This CDR3 is 15 amino acids long. The V gene lost 0 bases and the J gene lost 7 bases, with 13 bases spanning the gap. Germline loops: CDR1 MNHEY, CDR2 SMNVEV (reference sequence). The CDR3: CASSLSIFGPNEQFF. In DNA, the CDR3 is TGTGCCAGCAGTTTATCTATATTCGGGCCGAATGAGCAGTTCTTC.

At least ten counts were recorded for this clonotype. The rearrangement links TRBV14 to TRBJ2-1; D ambiguous. This CDR3 is 15 amino acids long. Trimming pared 5 bases from V and 1 base from J, leaving 12 bases between. Germline CDR1 SGHDN, CDR2 FVKESK. This CDR3 is CASSSLAVSYNEQFF. CDR3 DNA: TGTGCCAGCAGCTCTTTAGCTGTTTCCTACAATGAGCAGTTCTTC.

This clonotype was seen at least ten times. J is TRBJ2-1 and V is TRBV15, with 7 bases matching TRBD2. CDR3 length equals 15 residues. V was pared by 5 bases and J by 7 bases, with 11 bases of the junction left unmatched. Germline V lookup: CDR1 LNHNV, CDR2 YYDKDF (reference sequence). The CDR3 DNA reads as TGTGCCACCAGCCACCGAGGCGGGAGTTTGAATGAGCAGTTCTTC. The encoded protein is CATSHRGGSLNEQFF. The whole variable domain, remainder taken from reference TRBV15 and TRBJ2-1, is DAMVIQNPRYQVTQFGKPVTLSCSQTLNHNVMYWYQQKSSQAPKLLFHYYDKDFNNEADTPDNFQSRRPNTSFCFLDIRSPGLGDTAMYLCATSHRGGSLNEQFFGPGTRLTVL.

There are many counts of this clonotype. This chain connects TRBV27 to TRBJ2-1; 14 nucleotides match TRBD2. The J segment lost 8 bases and the V segment lost 11 bases, leaving 5 bases of the junction unmatched. Germline CDR1 and CDR2: MNHEY and SMNVEV (reference sequence). The CDR3 extends over 13 amino acids. CDR3 nucleotide sequence: TGTGCCTCTTCGGGACTAGCGGGAGATGAGCAGTTCTTC. This encodes CASSGLAGDEQFF.

A few counts support this clonotype. This chain uses TRBV5-1 with TRBJ2-2; the D gene is possibly TRBD1 (6 bases). Trimming shortened V by 0 bases and J by 7 bases, and 19 bases separated the two germline ends. Germline CDR1 is SGHRS and CDR2 is YFSETQ. The CDR3 contains 17 residues. CDR3 in DNA: TGCGCCAGCAGCTTGGCCCTAGGGGGACGCCGTATCGGGGAGCTGTTTTTT. Amino acid sequence: CASSLALGGRRIGELFF.

There are a few counts of this clonotype. The chain has TRBV7-8 and TRBJ2-3; no definite D call. This CDR3 comprises 14 residues. V lost 2 bases, J lost 4 bases, and 10 bases lay in between. From germline, CDR1 is SGHVS and CDR2 FQNEAQ. The CDR3 DNA follows: TGTGCCAGCAGCTTACCTGGGTCAGCAGATACGCAGTATTTT. Protein sequence: CASSLPGSADTQYF.

Concerning this clonotype itself: This may stem from a read error, because a much larger clone lies one nucleotide away. The chain combines TRBV20-1 with TRBJ2-3; D is possibly TRBD2 (5 bases). From germline, CDR1 is DFQATT and CDR2 SNEGSKA (reference sequence). This CDR3 has 15 residues. CDR3 sequence reads: CSATSLTPSKDTQYF. In DNA, the CDR3 is TGCAGTGCTACGTCGCTGACCCCTAGCAAAGATACGCAGTATTTT.

The chain employs TRBV3-1 and TRBJ1-1; TRBD1 matches at 10 bases. This CDR3 comprises 16 residues. The V segment lost 3 bases and the J segment 2 bases; nucleotides outside the gene matches: 6. Germline CDR1 is LGHDT and CDR2 is YNNKEL (reference sequence). The CDR3 DNA reads as TGTGCCAGCAGCCACCGGACAGGGGGTGTAAACACTGAAGCTTTCTTT. It codes for CASSHRTGGVNTEAFF.

Here the CDR3 reads CASSYVPGVTGELFF. The CDR3 DNA sequence: TGTGCCAGCAGTTATGTCCCGGGAGTTACCGGGGAGCTGTTTTTT. The chain joins TRBV6-5 to TRBJ2-2; maybe TRBD2 (6 bases). The V and J ends lost 3 bases and 5 bases respectively, with 13 bases between them. Germline CDR1 is MNHEY and CDR2 is SVGAGI. The CDR3 is 15 amino acids.

This clonotype has a count of ten or more. This rearrangement joins TRBV27 to TRBJ1-6, with TRBD1 identical over 7 bases. The CDR3 runs 20 residues. Germline-derived CDR1 and CDR2 are MNHEY and SMNVEV (reference sequence). With V trimmed by 5 bases and J by 4 bases, 20 bases remained unmatched. The CDR3 spells CASSAAPGQPRSQYNSPLHF. The CDR3 DNA sequence: TGTGCCAGCAGTGCAGCTCCGGGACAGCCTCGTTCCCAGTATAATTCACCCCTCCACTTT.

This clonotype was observed many times. The CDR3 loop reads CASSLGSPGELFF. CDR3 coding DNA: TGTGCCAGCAGCTTGGGTAGCCCCGGGGAGCTGTTTTTT. The rearrangement links TRBV5-6 to TRBJ2-2, with D hard to call. The V gene's germline CDR1 is SGHDT and CDR2 YYEEEE. Trimming cost V 0 bases and J 6 bases, with 6 bases left between them. CDR3 size: 13 residues. Full variable domain (remainder filled in from reference TRBV5-6 and TRBJ2-2): DAGVTQSPTHLIKTRGQQVTLRCSPKSGHDTVSWYQQALGQGPQFIFQYYEEEERQRGNFPDRFSGHQFPNYSSELNVNALLLGDSALYLCASSLGSPGELFFGEGSRLTVL.

V is TRBV7-6 and J is TRBJ1-5; D ambiguous. The germline CDR1 and CDR2 sequences are SGHVS and FNYEAQ. This CDR3 spans 13 amino acids. V was pared by 1 base and J by 4 bases, with 5 bases between. CDR3 in DNA: TGTGCCAGCAGCTTAGTGGGGAATCAGCCCCAGCATTTT. Translated: CASSLVGNQPQHF.

This clonotype has a count of ten or more. V gene TRBV29-1 combines with J gene TRBJ1-2; 8 nucleotides align to TRBD1. Germline V gene sequence: CDR1 SQVTM, CDR2 ANQGSEA. After removal of 8 bases from V and 7 bases from J, the junction contained 6 bases not matched to a gene. This CDR3 comprises 11 residues. CDR3 DNA sequence: TGCAGCTTAGGACAGGGAGGTGGCTACACCTTC. It is translated as CSLGQGGGYTF.

This clonotype was counted at least ten times. The V call is TRBV6-1, the J call TRBJ2-5, with D perhaps TRBD2 (6 bases). With 0 bases removed from V and 0 bases from J, the gap between germline ends came to 8 bases. Germline V gene sequence: CDR1 MNHNS, CDR2 SASEGT. CDR3 length equals 15 residues. The DNA for the CDR3 is TGTGCCAGCAGTGAAGCTACGGGAGACCAAGAGACCCAGTACTTC. Translated: CASSEATGDQETQYF.

This clonotype was found a few times. The V and J genes are TRBV7-6 and TRBJ1-4, with D unresolved. Germline V gene lookup returns CDR1 SGHVS and CDR2 FNYEAQ. The CDR3 loop spans 13 amino acids. Trimming stripped 0 bases from V and 1 base from J, with 0 bases between. CDR3 in amino acids: CASSLATNEKLFF. The CDR3 region has the DNA TGTGCCAGCAGCTTAGCAACTAATGAAAAACTGTTTTTT.

V gene TRBV27 combines with J gene TRBJ2-7, with 9 bases lining up with TRBD1. Germline loops: CDR1 MNHEY, CDR2 SMNVEV (reference sequence). This CDR3 has 15 amino acids. V lost 5 bases to trimming and J lost 3 bases; unmatched junction nucleotides: 8. CDR3 sequence (DNA): TGTGCCAGCAGTGCGACAGGGGGTATAAACTACGAGCAGTACTTC. This gives the protein CASSATGGINYEQYF.

This clonotype has ten or more counts. The chain combines TRBV15 with TRBJ2-1, with 7 bases lining up with TRBD2. V lost 0 bases, J lost 4 bases, and 6 bases stayed unmatched. CDR1 and CDR2 from the germline V gene are LNHNV and YYDKDF (reference sequence). CDR3 length: 16 residues. The CDR3 DNA reads as TGTGCCACCAGCAGAGACGGGACTAACTATTACAATGAGCAGTTCTTC. Translation gives CATSRDGTNYYNEQFF.

This clonotype occurred a few times. Here the CDR3 reads CASSEALGLLSSYEQYF. The DNA for the CDR3 is TGTGCCAGCAGCGAGGCCCTAGGTCTTTTGAGCTCCTACGAGCAGTACTTC. V and J are TRBV11-2 and TRBJ2-7; D remains ambiguous. The CDR3 length is 17 residues. In germline, CDR1 is SGHAT, CDR2 FQNNGV. V lost 5 bases, J lost 0 bases, and 20 bases lay in between. The complete variable domain, with remaining parts taken from reference TRBV11-2 and TRBJ2-7, reads EAGVAQSPRYKIIEKRQSVAFWCNPISGHATLYWYQQILGQGPKLLIQFQNNGVVDDSQLPKDRFSAERLKGVDSTLKIQPAKLEDSAVYLCASSEALGLLSSYEQYFGPGTRLTVT.

As to this clonotype: A much larger clone differs by one base, so this may be a read error. J is TRBJ2-1 and V is TRBV27, with TRBD2 matching 12 bases. There are 15 residues in the CDR3. CDR1 and CDR2 (germline): MNHEY, SMNVEV (reference sequence). V lost 3 bases and J lost 9; bases outside the gene matches: 6. The CDR3 nucleotides are TGTGCCAGCAGTTTGGGGACTAGCGGGTGGGGTGAGCAGTTCTTC. It encodes CASSLGTSGWGEQFF.

This chain uses TRBV10-1 with TRBJ2-3; D tentatively reads TRBD1 or TRBD2 (6 bases each). V lost 0 bases to trimming and J lost 6 bases, with 22 bases between them. CDR1 is WNHNN and CDR2 is SYGVQD in the germline V gene (reference sequence). The CDR3 contains 18 residues. The CDR3 is CASSESWGASAVEDTQYF. CDR3 sequence (DNA): TGCGCCAGCAGTGAGTCGTGGGGGGCTAGCGCCGTGGAGGATACGCAGTATTTT.

The sample holds a few counts of this clonotype. The J gene is TRBJ2-2, the V gene TRBV5-6; no reliable D call. The CDR3 has 14 residues. With 0 bases removed from V and 1 base from J, the gap between germline ends came to 4 bases. Germline V gene sequence: CDR1 SGHDT, CDR2 YYEEEE. CDR3 protein: CASSLERNTGELFF. CDR3 coding DNA: TGTGCCAGCAGCTTGGAACGGAACACCGGGGAGCTGTTTTTT.